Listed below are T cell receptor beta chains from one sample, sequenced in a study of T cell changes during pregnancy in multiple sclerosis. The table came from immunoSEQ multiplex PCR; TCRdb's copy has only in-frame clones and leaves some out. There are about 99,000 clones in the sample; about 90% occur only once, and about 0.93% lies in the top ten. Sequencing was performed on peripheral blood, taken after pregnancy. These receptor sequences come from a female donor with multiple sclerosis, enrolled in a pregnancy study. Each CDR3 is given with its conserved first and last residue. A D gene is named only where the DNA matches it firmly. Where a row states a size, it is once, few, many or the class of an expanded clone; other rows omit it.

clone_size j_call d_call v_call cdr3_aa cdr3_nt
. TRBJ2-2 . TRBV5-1 CASSPPGRGKTGELFF TGCGCCAGCAGCCCCCCCGGCAGGGGTAAAACCGGGGAGCTGTTTTTT
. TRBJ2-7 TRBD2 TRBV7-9 CASSSAGDPLYEQYF TGTGCCAGCAGCTCCGCGGGGGACCCCCTCTACGAGCAGTACTTC
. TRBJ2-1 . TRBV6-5 CASSYGGWSYNEQFF TGTGCCAGCAGTTACGGGGGGTGGTCCTACAATGAGCAGTTCTTC
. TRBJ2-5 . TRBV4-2 CASSQPTGGGWQETQYF TGTGCCAGCAGCCAACCTACTGGGGGGGGCTGGCAAGAGACCCAGTACTTC
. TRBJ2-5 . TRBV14 CASSPPGETQYF TGTGCCAGCAGCCCTCCCGGTGAGACCCAGTACTTC
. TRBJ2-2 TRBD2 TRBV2 CASSEKAGGEIGDTGELFF TGTGCCAGCAGTGAGAAAGCGGGAGGGGAGATTGGGGACACCGGGGAGCTGTTTTTT
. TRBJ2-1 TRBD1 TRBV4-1 CASSQGTGSYNEQFF TGCGCCAGCAGCCAAGGGACAGGCTCCTACAATGAGCAGTTCTTC
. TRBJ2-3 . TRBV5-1 CASRDLRGDTQYF TGCGCCAGCAGGGACTTACGGGGAGATACGCAGTATTTT
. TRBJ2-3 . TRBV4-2 CASSPDSSTDTQYF TGTGCCAGCAGCCCTGACAGTAGCACAGATACGCAGTATTTT
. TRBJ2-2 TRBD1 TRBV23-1 CASSRTGARAGELFF TGCGCCAGCAGTCGCACAGGGGCGAGGGCCGGGGAGCTGTTTTTT
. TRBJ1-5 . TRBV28 CASSFGPGIGNQPQHF TGTGCCAGCAGTTTCGGCCCGGGGATAGGCAATCAGCCCCAGCATTTT
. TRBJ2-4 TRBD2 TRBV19 CASSISRTRENIQYF TGTGCCAGTAGTATCAGCCGGACTAGGGAAAACATTCAGTACTTC
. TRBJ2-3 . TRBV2 CASSGQTGDTQYF TGTGCCAGCAGTGGCCAGACCGGGGATACGCAGTATTTT
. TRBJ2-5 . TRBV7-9 CASSLARGGERETQYF TGTGCCAGCAGCTTAGCGCGGGGTGGTGAGCGAGAGACCCAGTACTTC
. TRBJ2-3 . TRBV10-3 CAIASHQPDTQYF TGTGCCATCGCGTCTCACCAACCAGATACGCAGTATTTT
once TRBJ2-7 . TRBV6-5 CASSKLAGGYEQYF TGTGCCAGCAGTAAACTAGCCGGAGGCTACGAGCAGTACTTC
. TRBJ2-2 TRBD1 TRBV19 CASSITGQTNTGELFF TGTGCCAGTAGTATTACGGGACAGACGAACACCGGGGAGCTGTTTTTT
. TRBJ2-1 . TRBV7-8 CASSRRPRDSYNEQFF TGTGCCAGCAGCCGGAGGCCCCGGGACTCCTACAATGAGCAGTTCTTC
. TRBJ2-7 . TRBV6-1 CASRGGTGNSYEQYF TGTGCCAGCAGGGGGGGGACAGGAAACTCCTACGAGCAGTACTTC
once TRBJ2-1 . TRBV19 CAAPRGTATNNEQFF TGTGCAGCCCCGCGGGGCACCGCTACTAACAATGAGCAGTTCTTC
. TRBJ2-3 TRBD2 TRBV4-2 CASSQDPGGLAGGWGTDTQYF TGTGCCAGCAGCCAAGACCCAGGGGGACTAGCGGGAGGGTGGGGCACAGATACGCAGTATTTT
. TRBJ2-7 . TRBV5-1 CASSLDGYEQYF TGCGCCAGCAGCTTAGACGGGTACGAGCAGTACTTC
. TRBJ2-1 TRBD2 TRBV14 CASSRTSGGVYNEQFF TGTGCCAGCAGCCGGACTAGCGGGGGAGTATACAATGAGCAGTTCTTC
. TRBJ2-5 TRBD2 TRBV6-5 CASSYSSGRETQYF TGTGCCAGCAGTTACTCTAGCGGGAGGGAGACCCAGTACTTC
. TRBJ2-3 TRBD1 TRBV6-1 CASSEVTGVKQYF TGTGCCAGCAGTGAAGTGACAGGGGTGAAGCAGTATTTT
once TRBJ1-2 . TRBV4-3 CASSRKPDSLEGYTF TGCGCCAGCAGCCGGAAGCCGGACAGCCTGGAAGGCTACACCTTC
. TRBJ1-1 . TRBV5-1 CASSLDGQGNTEAFF TGCGCCAGCAGCTTGGACGGGCAGGGAAACACTGAAGCTTTCTTT
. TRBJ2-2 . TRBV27 CASSLGSPRTGELFF TGTGCCAGCAGTTTGGGCAGCCCACGCACCGGGGAGCTGTTTTTT
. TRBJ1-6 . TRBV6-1 CASSPEVVNSPLHF TGTGCCAGCAGTCCAGAGGTAGTTAATTCACCCCTCCACTTT
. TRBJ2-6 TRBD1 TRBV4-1 CASSLTGTGSGANVLTF TGCGCCAGCAGTCTCACGGGGACAGGGAGTGGGGCCAACGTCCTGACTTTC
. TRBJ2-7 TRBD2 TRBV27 CASSSVAGAGEQYF TGTGCCAGCAGTTCCGTAGCGGGAGCTGGAGAGCAGTACTTC
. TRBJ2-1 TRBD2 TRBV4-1 CASSWRLAENNEQFF TGCGCCAGCAGCTGGCGACTAGCGGAAAACAATGAGCAGTTCTTC
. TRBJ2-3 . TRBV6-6 CASSYGGSTDTQYF TGTGCCAGCAGTTACGGGGGCAGCACAGATACGCAGTATTTT
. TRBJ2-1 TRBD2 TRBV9 CASSAERGAIDEQFF TGTGCCAGCAGCGCAGAGCGGGGGGCTATAGATGAGCAGTTCTTC
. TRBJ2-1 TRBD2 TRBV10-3 CAISESSGRGYNEQFF TGTGCCATCAGTGAGTCTAGCGGGAGAGGGTACAATGAGCAGTTCTTC
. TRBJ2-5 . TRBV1 CTSSQRWTSGGCQETQYF TGCACCAGCAGCCAAAGATGGACTAGCGGGGGGTGCCAAGAGACCCAGTACTTC
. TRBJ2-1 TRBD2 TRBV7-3 CASTAYIAGGGNEQFF TGTGCCAGCACAGCTTATATTGCGGGGGGGGGCAATGAGCAGTTCTTC
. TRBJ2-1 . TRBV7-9 CASSSGGLHTSSYNEQFF TGTGCCAGCAGCTCAGGAGGTCTCCACACGAGCTCCTACAATGAGCAGTTCTTC
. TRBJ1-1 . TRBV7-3 CASSLAGVNTEAFF TGTGCCAGCAGCTTAGCAGGGGTGAACACTGAAGCTTTCTTT
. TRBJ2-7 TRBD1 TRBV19 CASMDRGTYEQYF TGTGCCAGTATGGACAGGGGAACCTACGAGCAGTACTTC
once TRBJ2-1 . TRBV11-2 CASSLDQPLAYNEQFF TGTGCCAGCAGCTTAGATCAGCCTCTAGCATACAATGAGCAGTTCTTC
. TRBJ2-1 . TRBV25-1 CASSEVREWDEQFF TGTGCCAGCAGTGAAGTGAGGGAATGGGATGAGCAGTTCTTC
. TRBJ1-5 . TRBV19 CASSIERGRLNDQPQHF TGTGCCAGTAGTATAGAAAGGGGCAGGCTGAACGATCAGCCCCAGCATTTT
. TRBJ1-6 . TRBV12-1 CASSFVGRGDSPLHF TGTGCCAGTAGCTTTGTAGGCAGGGGAGACTCACCCCTCCACTTT
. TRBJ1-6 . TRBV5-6 CASSLVSKGSPLHF TGTGCCAGCAGCTTGGTATCCAAGGGGTCACCCCTCCACTTT
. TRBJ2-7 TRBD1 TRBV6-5 CASSYPGTGASEQYF TGTGCCAGCAGTTACCCCGGGACAGGGGCTTCCGAGCAGTACTTC
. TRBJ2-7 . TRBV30 CACGGVSHEQYF TGTGCCTGCGGGGGAGTAAGCCACGAGCAGTACTTC
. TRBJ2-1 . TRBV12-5 CASGLEGKGNEQFF TGTGCTAGTGGTTTGGAGGGGAAAGGCAATGAGCAGTTCTTC
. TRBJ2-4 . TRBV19 CASSISGGNIQYF TGTGCCAGTAGTATTTCAGGGGGGAACATTCAGTACTTC
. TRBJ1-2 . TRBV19 CASTMSQAETYGYTF TGTGCCAGTACCATGTCGCAGGCCGAGACCTATGGCTACACCTTC
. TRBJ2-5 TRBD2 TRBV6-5 CASSPWRGGHETQYF TGTGCCAGCAGTCCCTGGCGGGGGGGCCACGAGACCCAGTACTTC
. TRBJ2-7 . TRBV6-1 CASTVKHSYEQYF TGTGCCAGCACTGTCAAACACTCCTACGAGCAGTACTTC
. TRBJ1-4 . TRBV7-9 CASSSARHRGGEKLFF TGTGCCAGCAGCTCCGCTCGACATAGGGGAGGTGAAAAACTGTTTTTT
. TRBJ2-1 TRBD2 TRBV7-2 CASSLVARGDYGDEQFF TGTGCCAGCAGCTTAGTCGCGCGCGGGGACTATGGCGATGAGCAGTTCTTC
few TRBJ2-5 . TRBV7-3 CASSPVPQETQYF TGTGCCAGCAGCCCGGTCCCTCAAGAGACCCAGTACTTC
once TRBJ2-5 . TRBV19 CASSIRSSQYEETQYF TGTGCCAGTAGTATTCGATCGTCCCAGTACGAAGAGACCCAGTACTTC
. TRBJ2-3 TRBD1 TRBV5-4 CASSLGDRATDTQYF TGTGCCAGCAGCTTAGGGGACAGGGCCACAGATACGCAGTATTTT
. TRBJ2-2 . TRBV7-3 CASSLGVEQEMMFF TGTGCCAGCAGCTTAGGGGTGGAACAGGAGATGATGTTTTTT
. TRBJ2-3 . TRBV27 CASSGHTDTQYF TGTGCCAGCAGTGGCCACACAGATACGCAGTATTTT